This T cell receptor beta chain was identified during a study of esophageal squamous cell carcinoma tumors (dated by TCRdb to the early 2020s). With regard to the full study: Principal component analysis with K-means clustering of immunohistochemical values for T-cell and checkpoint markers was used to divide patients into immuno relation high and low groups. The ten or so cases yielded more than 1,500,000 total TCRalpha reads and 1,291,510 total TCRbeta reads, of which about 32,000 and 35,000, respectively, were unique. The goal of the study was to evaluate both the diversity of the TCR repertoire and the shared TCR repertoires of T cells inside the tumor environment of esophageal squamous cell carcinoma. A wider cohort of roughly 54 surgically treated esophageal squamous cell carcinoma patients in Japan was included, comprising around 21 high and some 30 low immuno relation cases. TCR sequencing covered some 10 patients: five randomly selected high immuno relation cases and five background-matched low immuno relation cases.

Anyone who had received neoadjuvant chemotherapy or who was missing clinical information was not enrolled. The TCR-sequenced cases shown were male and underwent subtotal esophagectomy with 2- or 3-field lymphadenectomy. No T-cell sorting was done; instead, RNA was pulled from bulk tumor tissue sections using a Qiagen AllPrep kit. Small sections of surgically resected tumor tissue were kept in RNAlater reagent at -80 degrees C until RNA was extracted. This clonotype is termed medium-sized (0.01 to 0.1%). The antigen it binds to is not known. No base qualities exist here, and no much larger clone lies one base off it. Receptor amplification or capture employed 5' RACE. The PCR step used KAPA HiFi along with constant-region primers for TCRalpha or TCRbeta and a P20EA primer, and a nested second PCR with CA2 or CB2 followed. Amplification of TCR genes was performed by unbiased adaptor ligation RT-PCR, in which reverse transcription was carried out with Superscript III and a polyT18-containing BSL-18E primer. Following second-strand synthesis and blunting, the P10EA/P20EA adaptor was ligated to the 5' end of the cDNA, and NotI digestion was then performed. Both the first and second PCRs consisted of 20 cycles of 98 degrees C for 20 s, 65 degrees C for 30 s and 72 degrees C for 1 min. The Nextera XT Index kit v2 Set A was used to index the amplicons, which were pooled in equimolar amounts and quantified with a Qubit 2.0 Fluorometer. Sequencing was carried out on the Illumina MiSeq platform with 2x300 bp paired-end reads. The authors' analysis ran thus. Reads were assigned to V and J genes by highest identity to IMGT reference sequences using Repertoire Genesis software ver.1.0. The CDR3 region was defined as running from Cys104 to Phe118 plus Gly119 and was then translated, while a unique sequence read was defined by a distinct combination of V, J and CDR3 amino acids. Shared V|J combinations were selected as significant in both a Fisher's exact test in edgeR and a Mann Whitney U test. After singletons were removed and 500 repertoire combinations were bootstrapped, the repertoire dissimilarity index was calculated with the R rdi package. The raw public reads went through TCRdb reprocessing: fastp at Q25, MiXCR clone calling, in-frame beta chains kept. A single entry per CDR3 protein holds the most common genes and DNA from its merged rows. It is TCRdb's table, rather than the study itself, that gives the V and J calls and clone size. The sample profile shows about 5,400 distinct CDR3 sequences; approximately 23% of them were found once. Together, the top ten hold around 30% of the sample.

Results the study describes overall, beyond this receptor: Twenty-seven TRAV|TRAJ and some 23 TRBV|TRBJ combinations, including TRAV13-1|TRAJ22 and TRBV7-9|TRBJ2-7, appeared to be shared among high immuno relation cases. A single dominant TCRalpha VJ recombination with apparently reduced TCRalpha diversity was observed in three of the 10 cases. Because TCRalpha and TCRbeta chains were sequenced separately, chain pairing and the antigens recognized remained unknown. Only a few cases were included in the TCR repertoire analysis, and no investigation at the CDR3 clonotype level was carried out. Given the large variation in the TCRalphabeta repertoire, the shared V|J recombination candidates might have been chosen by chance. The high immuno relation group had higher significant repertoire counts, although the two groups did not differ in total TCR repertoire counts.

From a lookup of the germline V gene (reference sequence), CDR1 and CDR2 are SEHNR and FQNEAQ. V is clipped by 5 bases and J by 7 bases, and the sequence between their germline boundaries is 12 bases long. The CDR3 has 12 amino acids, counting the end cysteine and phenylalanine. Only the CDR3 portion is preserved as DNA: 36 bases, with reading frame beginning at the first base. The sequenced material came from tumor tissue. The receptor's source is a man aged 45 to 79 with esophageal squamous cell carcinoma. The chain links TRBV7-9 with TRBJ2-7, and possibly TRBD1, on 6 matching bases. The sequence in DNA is TGTGCCAGCAGCCGGACAGCGGAAGAGCAGTACTTC. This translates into CASSRTAEEQYF. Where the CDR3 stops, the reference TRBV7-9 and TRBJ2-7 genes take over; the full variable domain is DTGVSQNPRHKITKRGQNVTFRCDPISEHNRLYWYRQTLGQGPEFLTYFQNEAQLEKSRLLSDRFSAERPKGSFSTLEIQRTEQGDSAMYLCASSRTAEEQYFGPGTRLTVT.